This T cell receptor (beta chain) was sequenced for a study of cytomegalovirus exposure and HLA in healthy donors. Study information: The platform used for the roughly 130 validation repertoires matched that of the roughly 670 first-cohort repertoires, a later analysis reported. Whole-study results and caveats: The study labeled about 160 TCR beta chains cytomegalovirus-associated. For most TCR sequences rarity was the rule, although some public TCRs occurred in many donors.

V dropped 6 bases and J dropped 5 bases, with 22 bases sitting between them. The germline V gene encodes CDR1 LGHNT and CDR2 FRNRAP. The CDR3 has 16 amino acids. Comment on this clone: No antigen is known for it.

Generated by immunoSEQ multiplex PCR, the TCRdb table keeps only in-frame clones and is missing some. The sample yields some 130,000 clones, about 86% seen once. What was sequenced was PBMCs. This chain uses TRBV12-5 with TRBJ1-1, with D tentatively TRBD1 (6 bases). The sequence derives from a man aged 18-30 years in good health and CMV-seronegative. For the CDR3, the DNA is TGTGCTAGTGGGGACCATGTGGGACACAAATTTACTGAAGCTTTCTTT. Amino acids: CASGDHVGHKFTEAFF.